The 30 T cell receptor beta chains given below trace back to one sample, sequenced in a study of control samples from healthy donors and cancer patients. Clones were read by immunoSEQ multiplex PCR, and TCRdb kept only the in-frame ones, dropping some. Altogether some 80,000 clones are present, 85% to 95% being singletons, with the ten largest covering 5.8%. The material sequenced was blood. Receptors originate from a woman aged 60-70 years in good health.

The chain joins TRBV12-3 or TRBV12-4 to TRBJ2-3; 7 bases line up with TRBD2. The V gene end was trimmed by 3 bases and the J gene end by 3 bases; junction bases not matched to a gene: 0. CDR3 size: 13 residues. In DNA form, the CDR3 reads TGTGCCAGCAGTTTCGGGGGGACAGATACGCAGTATTTT. Protein product: CASSFGGTDTQYF.

This chain uses TRBV30 with TRBJ2-5, with TRBD2 matching 7 bases. The CDR3 is 15 residues long. The ends lost 0 bases at V and 3 bases at J; junction bases unmatched: 7. Germline V gene lookup returns CDR1 GTSNPN and CDR2 SVGIG (reference sequence). CDR3 nucleotides: TGTGCCTGGAGTGTAATATGGACTAGAAAAGAGACCCAGTACTTC. This gives the protein CAWSVIWTRKETQYF.

This clone was observed once. The chain is built from TRBV4-1 and TRBJ1-6, with no clear D. This CDR3 contains 15 residues. Trimming cost V 0 bases and J 7 bases, with 10 bases left between them. CDR1 is MGHRA and CDR2 is YSYEKL in the germline V gene. The DNA of the CDR3 is TGCGCCAGCAGCCAAGATTGGTTGGTGAATTCACCCCTCCACTTT. The encoded protein is CASSQDWLVNSPLHF.

This chain connects TRBV10-2 to TRBJ1-5; 10 bases align to TRBD1. V gave up 7 bases and J gave up 0 bases; unmatched junction bases: 3. The CDR3 loop spans 15 amino acids. The germline CDR1 and CDR2 sequences are WSHSY and SAAADI. CDR3 residues: CASKGQGDSNQPQHF. The DNA of the CDR3 is TGCGCCAGCAAAGGACAGGGGGATAGCAATCAGCCCCAGCATTTT.

The chain uses TRBV6-7 and TRBJ1-5, with 7 bases identical to TRBD1. TRBV6-7 is recorded as an ORF, its role being uncertain. The CDR3 has 15 amino acids. V lost 4 bases to trimming and J lost 3 bases; unmatched junction nucleotides: 6. The CDR3 loop reads CASSWRQGDNQPQHF. CDR3 in DNA: TGTGCCAGCAGTTGGCGACAGGGAGACAATCAGCCCCAGCATTTT.

This rearrangement joins TRBV7-2 to TRBJ2-3, with TRBD2 matching 7 bases. CDR3 length: 15 residues. The ends lost 2 bases at V and 3 bases at J; junction bases unmatched: 5. Germline CDR1 and CDR2: SGHTA and FQGNSA. CDR3 in DNA: TGTGCCAGCAGCTTACGGGCGGGAGTAACAGATACGCAGTATTTT. Encoded protein: CASSLRAGVTDTQYF.

This chain connects TRBV4-3 to TRBJ2-1; no clear D. The germline V gene has CDR1 LGHNA and CDR2 YSLEER. V was trimmed by 1 base and J by 4 bases, leaving 8 bases between them. This CDR3 spans 14 amino acids. The CDR3 region is CASSQVLRYNEQFF. The CDR3 DNA follows: TGCGCCAGCAGCCAAGTGCTCAGATACAATGAGCAGTTCTTC.

The chain couples TRBV4-2 to TRBJ2-7, with D unclear. The CDR3 sequence is 14 residues long. The V end lost 1 base, the J end lost 3 bases, and 10 bases lay between the germline ends. Germline V gene sequence: CDR1 LGHNA, CDR2 YNFKEQ. The CDR3 region is CASSQVRVGYEQYF. DNA for the CDR3: TGTGCCAGCAGCCAAGTACGCGTTGGCTACGAGCAGTACTTC.

V and J are TRBV27 and TRBJ1-5; D may be TRBD1 (6 bases). The germline CDR1 and CDR2 sequences are MNHEY and SMNVEV (reference sequence). With 8 bases removed from V and 4 bases from J, the gap between germline ends came to 12 bases. The CDR3 spans 13 residues. DNA of the CDR3: TGTGCCAGCTCGGACAGACCTAATCAGCCCCAGCATTTT. Residues: CASSDRPNQPQHF.

This clone was observed a single time. The chain couples TRBV5-5 to TRBJ1-5, with D unresolved. CDR1 is SGHKS and CDR2 is YYEKEE in the germline V gene (reference sequence). Trimming removed 0 bases from V and 1 base from J, with 5 bases in between. CDR3 length equals 14 residues. The CDR3 here is CASSLEGSNQPQHF. CDR3 nucleotides: TGTGCCAGCAGCTTGGAAGGCAGCAATCAGCCCCAGCATTTT.

The chain joins TRBV9 to TRBJ2-2, with D perhaps TRBD2 (5 bases). With 4 bases removed from V and 5 bases from J, the gap between germline ends came to 12 bases. Germline V gene data show CDR1 as SGDLS and CDR2 as YYNGEE. The CDR3 covers 14 residues. The CDR3 nucleotides read TGTGCCAGCAGCTTCGACCGGGGAACCGGGGAGCTGTTTTTT. Protein sequence: CASSFDRGTGELFF. The full variable domain, rest sourced from reference TRBV9 and TRBJ2-2, is DSGVTQTPKHLITATGQRVTLRCSPRSGDLSVYWYQQSLDQGLQFLIQYYNGEERAKGNILERFSAQQFPDLHSELNLSSLELGDSALYFCASSFDRGTGELFFGEGSRLTVL.

The chain joins TRBV20-1 to TRBJ1-2; unclear D gene. Trimming pared 3 bases from V and 8 bases from J, leaving 7 bases between. CDR3 length: 10 residues. Germline-derived CDR1 and CDR2 are DFQATT and SNEGSKA (reference sequence). The CDR3 bases are TGCAGTGCTAGGGTCGAAGGCTACACCTTC. It yields the protein CSARVEGYTF.

The rearrangement joins TRBV7-9 to TRBJ1-2; 7 bases line up with TRBD1. The CDR3 length is 14 residues. The V gene's germline CDR1 is SEHNR and CDR2 FQNEAQ (reference sequence). Unmatched junction bases numbered 3, after V lost 1 base and J lost 4 bases. CDR3 coding DNA: TGTGCCAGCAGCTTAGAGACAGGGAGCTATGGCTACACCTTC. Its protein product is CASSLETGSYGYTF.

The chain is built from TRBV6-6 and TRBJ1-1; the D gene is possibly TRBD1 (5 bases). Deletions cut 0 bases from V and 6 bases from J, with 17 bases between. Germline V lookup: CDR1 MNHNY, CDR2 SVGAGI (reference sequence). The CDR3 is 16 residues long. DNA for the CDR3: TGTGCCAGCAGTTACTCGACAGTCCGGTGGGGGGCTGAAGCTTTCTTT. Protein product: CASSYSTVRWGAEAFF.

V is TRBV3-1 (or the pseudogene TRBV3-2) and J is TRBJ1-6; D is unresolved. Germline V gene sequence: CDR1 LGHDT, CDR2 YNNKEL (reference sequence). The CDR3 is 13 residues long. V was trimmed by 10 bases and J by 8 bases, leaving 15 bases between them. The CDR3, as DNA: TGTGCCACATGCCGAGCACCTGATTCACCCCTCCACTTT. It yields the protein CATCRAPDSPLHF.

The chain couples TRBV5-4 to TRBJ2-3; D ambiguous. This CDR3 region has 13 residues. V was cut by 2 bases and J by 1 base, with 5 bases left in between. Per the germline V gene, CDR1 is SGHNT and CDR2 is YYREEE (reference sequence). The CDR3 DNA reads as TGTGCCAGCAGCTTCAAAGGCACAGATACGCAGTATTTT. This sequence encodes CASSFKGTDTQYF.

The chain joins TRBV24-1 to TRBJ1-5, with a tentative D call TRBD1 (6 bases). The germline CDR1 and CDR2 sequences are KGHDR and SFDVKD. CDR3 size: 15 residues. V lost 1 base, J lost 4 bases, and 10 bases lay in between. The CDR3 DNA reads TGTGCCACCAGTGATTTTGGACAGTTTAATCAGCCCCAGCATTTT. This gives the protein CATSDFGQFNQPQHF.

The chain couples TRBV28 to TRBJ2-7; 8 bases align to TRBD1. CDR1 and CDR2 from the germline V gene are MDHEN and SYDVKM. This CDR3 region has 14 residues. Losses at the gene ends were 2 bases for V and 3 bases for J; bases not matched to a gene: 3. CDR3 DNA sequence: TGTGCCAGCAGTTTAGGACAGGGTAGCTACGAGCAGTACTTC. Residues: CASSLGQGSYEQYF.

This clone was detected only once. The DNA of the CDR3 is TGTGCCAGCAGTTTATTGAGGACAGCGTATAATTCACCCCTCCACTTT. Translation: CASSLLRTAYNSPLHF. The V gene is TRBV27, the J gene TRBJ1-6; TRBD1 is a possible D gene (6 bases). The ends were cut back, 1 base at V and 4 bases at J, with 11 bases in the middle. Germline V gene data show CDR1 as MNHEY and CDR2 as SMNVEV (reference sequence). The CDR3 is 16 amino acids.

This clone turned up a few times. The V gene is TRBV25-1, the J gene TRBJ1-6; D not resolved. V was pared by 4 bases and J by 13 bases, with 8 bases between. The length of the CDR3 is 11 residues. CDR1 is MGHDK, CDR2 SYGVNS, per germline. CDR3 residues: CASSGTSPLHF. DNA for the CDR3: TGTGCCAGCAGTGGAACAAGTCCCCTCCACTTT.

The V and J genes are TRBV7-9 and TRBJ2-3; 8 nucleotides align to TRBD2. Germline values: CDR1 SEHNR, CDR2 FQNEAQ (reference sequence). There are 15 residues in the CDR3. With V trimmed by 5 bases and J by 7 bases, 11 bases remained unmatched. CDR3: CASSPRPGGRNTQYF. DNA of the CDR3: TGTGCCAGCAGCCCCCGACCGGGGGGGCGGAATACGCAGTATTTT.

About this clone itself: Different DNA sequences within this sample yield the same CDR3. This chain links TRBV29-1 with TRBJ2-7, with 7 bases that match TRBD1. This CDR3 comprises 11 residues. With V trimmed by 6 bases and J by 3 bases, 2 bases remained unmatched. The germline V gene has CDR1 SQVTM and CDR2 ANQGSEA. CDR3 in amino acids: CSVTGSYEQYF. Written as DNA, the CDR3 is TGCAGCGTGACAGGGAGCTACGAGCAGTACTTC.

V and J are TRBV15 and TRBJ2-1; TRBD2 agrees at 10 bases. The V gene end was trimmed by 3 bases and the J gene end by 9 bases; junction bases not matched to a gene: 11. Per the germline V gene, CDR1 is LNHNV and CDR2 is YYDKDF (reference sequence). The CDR3 runs 16 residues. The CDR3 DNA is TGTGCCACCAGCAGTGCTCCTAGCGGGAGTGGCAGTGAGCAGTTCTTC. This codes for CATSSAPSGSGSEQFF.

The chain joins TRBV21-1 to TRBJ1-1. TRBV21-1 is given as a pseudogene. The CDR3 loop spans 16 amino acids. The CDR3 loop is CASSKFSGALNTEAFF. The DNA of the CDR3 is TGTGCCAGCAGCAAATTTTCCGGAGCACTGAACACTGAAGCTTTCTTT.

In this sample, this clone turned up once. V usage is TRBV6-1 and J usage is TRBJ2-7; TRBD2 matches at 11 bases. V lost 3 bases to trimming and J lost 3 bases; unmatched junction nucleotides: 7. Germline V gene data show CDR1 as MNHNS and CDR2 as SASEGT. This CDR3 spans 16 amino acids. The CDR3 region is CASSDATSGSGYEQYF. The CDR3 region has the DNA TGTGCCAGCAGTGATGCTACTAGCGGGAGCGGCTACGAGCAGTACTTC.

The chain couples TRBV21-1 to TRBJ1-1. TRBV21-1 is designated a pseudogene. This CDR3 is 15 amino acids long. The CDR3 region has the DNA TGTGCCAGCAGCGCACCTTCCGGGTTTCACACTGAAGCTTTCTTT. This codes for CASSAPSGFHTEAFF.

The chain couples TRBV28 to TRBJ1-1; D not certain. Trimming removed 2 bases from V and 2 bases from J, with 3 bases in between. Germline loops: CDR1 MDHEN, CDR2 SYDVKM. The length of the CDR3 is 12 residues. The CDR3: CASSLGNTEAFF. The CDR3 nucleotides read TGTGCCAGCAGTTTAGGTAACACTGAAGCTTTCTTT.

This chain uses TRBV4-1 with TRBJ2-7; 10 bases agree with TRBD2. Germline CDR1 and CDR2: MGHRA and YSYEKL. V dropped 0 bases and J dropped 6; count of bases not matched to a gene: 5. The CDR3 has 15 residues. In DNA form, the CDR3 reads TGCGCCAGCAGCCAAGATAAGGGACTAGCGCGCGAGCAGTACTTC. Amino acids: CASSQDKGLAREQYF.

V is TRBV6-5 and J is TRBJ1-5; no clear D gene. V was cut by 0 bases and J by 1 base, with 7 bases left in between. This CDR3 is built from 15 residues. CDR1 MNHEY and CDR2 SVGAGI come from the germline V gene. DNA for the CDR3: TGTGCCAGCAGTTACTCAAGCGGGAGCAATCAGCCCCAGCATTTT. Translating gives CASSYSSGSNQPQHF.

V is TRBV6-5 and J is TRBJ1-1, with D maybe TRBD1 (5 bases). V was clipped by 6 bases and J by 0 bases, with 14 bases between them. This CDR3 is 15 amino acids long. CDR1 is MNHEY, CDR2 SVGAGI, per germline. CDR3 DNA sequence: TGTGCCAGCAGGGATACCGGACACCTGAACACTGAAGCTTTCTTT. Translation: CASRDTGHLNTEAFF.